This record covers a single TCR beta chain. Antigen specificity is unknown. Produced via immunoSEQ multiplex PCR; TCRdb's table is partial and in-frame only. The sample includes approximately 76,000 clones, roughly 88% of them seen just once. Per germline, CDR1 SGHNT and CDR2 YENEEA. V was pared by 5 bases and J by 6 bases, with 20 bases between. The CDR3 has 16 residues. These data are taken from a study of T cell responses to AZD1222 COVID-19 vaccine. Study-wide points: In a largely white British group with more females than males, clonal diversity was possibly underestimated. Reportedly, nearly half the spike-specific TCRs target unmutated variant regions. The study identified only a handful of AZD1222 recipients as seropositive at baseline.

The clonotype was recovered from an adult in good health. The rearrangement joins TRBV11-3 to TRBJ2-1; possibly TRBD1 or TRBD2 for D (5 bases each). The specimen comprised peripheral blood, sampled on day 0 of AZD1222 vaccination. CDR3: CASSGRSARGTNEQFF. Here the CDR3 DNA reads TGTGCCAGCAGCGGGCGATCTGCAAGAGGGACCAATGAGCAGTTCTTC.